This TCR beta chain was retrieved from a study of T cells in Graves' hyperthyroidism and ophthalmopathy (dated by TCRdb to between 2018 and 2020). For the wider study: Peripheral blood samples were taken at initial diagnosis, before any treatment was given. TCR V-J signatures able to tell the groups apart were searched for in a discovery cohort of 90 to 100 patients, of whom over 40 had Graves' ophthalmopathy and around 58 had stable Graves' hyperthyroidism. An independent validation cohort of 18 to 20 hyperthyroidism patients and 17 patients who later progressed to ophthalmopathy tested prospective prediction of ophthalmopathy. The 90 to 100 discovery patients were randomly split 7:3 into training and test sets. In roughly six Graves' hyperthyroidism patients, the study also compared T-cell repertoires from thyroid tissue with T-cell repertoires from blood. After blood sampling, hyperthyroidism patients were treated with methimazole at a starting dose of 30 mg daily, and ophthalmopathy patients were treated with high-dose intravenous methylprednisolone. TCR Vbeta CDR3 sequencing of 120 to 150 peripheral blood samples (under 45 ophthalmopathy, 75 to 85 hyperthyroidism and roughly 17 progressor patients) is reported in the paper.

General findings and caveats noted by the study authors: In validation, the model predicted progression to ophthalmopathy with around 71% sensitivity and 72% to 85% specificity, a median of approximately 6.5 months before onset. A model built on a 13 V-J signature distinguished ophthalmopathy from stable hyperthyroidism, reaching about 88% sensitivity and approximately 81% specificity in cross-validation and 80%/75% in testing. No statistical method was used to fix the sample size in advance, and group allocation was not hidden from the investigators. Most expanded thyroid clonotypes (frequency above 0.001) were also detected in blood, suggesting blood repertoires may reflect thyroid immune responses.

In regard to this clonotype: Its antigen remains undetermined. It may be a read error: a sequence one base away is much more abundant.

The germline V gene (reference sequence) gives CDR1 as MNHEY and CDR2 as SMNVEV. Including cysteine and phenylalanine, the CDR3 has 13 amino acids. Only the CDR3 part of the read is kept: 39 bases, read in frame from the first base. Unmatched junction bases come to 2, with V trimmed by 4 bases and J by 2 bases. The TCR beta CDR3 regions were amplified from the RNA transcripts. The first round of RT-PCR for the TCR CDR3 was performed with the HTBI primer set and the Qiagen OneStep RT-PCR kit. Libraries were constructed in a second round of multiplex PCR, after which size selection and purification were performed. Paired-end sequencing of the libraries was performed with 100 bp reads on an Illumina HiSeq2000. The authors' pipeline ran thus. SOAPnuke was used to process the raw data, throwing out any read that contained adapters or uncalled bases, had a mean Phred below 15, or lacked an exact constant-primer or identifier match. High-quality paired reads were merged using COPE v1.2.5, and each unique nucleotide sequence was defined as a clonotype. MiTCR v1.1 was used to align the clonotypes against IMGT TRBV, TRBD and TRBJ reference segments. The analysis was restricted to V-J combinations with a frequency above 0.0001, which together covered about 99% of the repertoires. The TCS score was defined as F50 (clonal expansion) divided by E x V (chaos), with BLOSUM62-based TCRdist calculated between CDR3 peptides within each V-J. Welch's t-statistics and random forest reduced 514 V-J features to around 14, which were used in a naive Bayes classifier (R e1071). TCRdb trimmed public reads at Q25 via fastp, called clones via MiXCR and kept in-frame beta chains. Every distinct CDR3 protein forms one entry, paired with its most common genes and DNA. The authors' filters were not applied to this entry. The sample table lists 500,000 to 650,000 distinct CDR3 sequences, about 20% of them with a count of one. Jointly, the top ten make up less than 55% of the sample.

Moderately to severely active disease, a Clinical Activity Score of at least 3, a NOSPECS grade of at least 4, and a duration under 3 months were present in ophthalmopathy patients. Any patient with an uncontrolled infection, another autoimmune disease, pregnancy or lactation was excluded. Diagnoses were based on clinical symptoms, serum thyroxine and TRAb, thyroid ultrasound and orbital computed tomography. PBMCs were isolated from 10 ml of fresh peripheral blood by Ficoll-Paque density gradient centrifugation. Total RNA was extracted using Trizol reagent, and RNA quality was assessed on an Agilent 2100 Bioanalyzer.

The sequence came from a man aged 40-49 years with Graves' ophthalmopathy. The sequenced sample was blood. The V and J segments used are TRBV27 and TRBJ2-7, with 7 bases matching TRBD1. This receptor carries the CDR3 CASSWGQTYEQYF. The nucleotides are TGTGCCAGCAGTTGGGGACAGACCTACGAGCAGTACTTC.